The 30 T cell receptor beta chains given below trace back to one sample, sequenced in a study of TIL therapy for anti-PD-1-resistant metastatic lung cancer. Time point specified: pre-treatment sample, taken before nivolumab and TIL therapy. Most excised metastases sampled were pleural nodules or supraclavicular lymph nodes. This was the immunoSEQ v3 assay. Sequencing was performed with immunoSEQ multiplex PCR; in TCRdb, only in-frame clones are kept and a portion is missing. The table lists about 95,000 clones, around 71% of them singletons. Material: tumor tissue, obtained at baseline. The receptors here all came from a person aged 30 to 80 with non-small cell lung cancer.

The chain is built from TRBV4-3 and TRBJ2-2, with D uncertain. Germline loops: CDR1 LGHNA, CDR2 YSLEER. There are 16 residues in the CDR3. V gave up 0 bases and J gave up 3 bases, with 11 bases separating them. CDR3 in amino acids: CASSQEVVSYTGELFF. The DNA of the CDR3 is TGCGCCAGCAGCCAAGAGGTGGTTTCTTACACCGGGGAGCTGTTTTTT.

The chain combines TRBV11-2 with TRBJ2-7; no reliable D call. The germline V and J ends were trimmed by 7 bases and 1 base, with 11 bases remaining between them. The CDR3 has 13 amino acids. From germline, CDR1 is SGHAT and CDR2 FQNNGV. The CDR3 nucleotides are TGTGCCAGCAACAGATGGGGTTCCTACGAGCAGTACTTC. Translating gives CASNRWGSYEQYF.

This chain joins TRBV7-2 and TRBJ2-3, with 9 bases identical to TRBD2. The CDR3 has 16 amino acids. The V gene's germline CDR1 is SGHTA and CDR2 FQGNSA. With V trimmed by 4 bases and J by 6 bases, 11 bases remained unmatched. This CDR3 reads CASSSSGGGRADTQYF. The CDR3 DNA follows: TGTGCCAGCAGCTCATCTGGGGGCGGGAGGGCCGATACGCAGTATTTT. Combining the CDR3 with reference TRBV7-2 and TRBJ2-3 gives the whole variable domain GAGVSQSPSNKVTEKGKDVELRCDPISGHTALYWYRQSLGQGLEFLIYFQGNSAPDKSGLPSDRFSAERTGGSVSTLTIQRTQQEDSAVYLCASSSSGGGRADTQYFGPGTRLTVL.

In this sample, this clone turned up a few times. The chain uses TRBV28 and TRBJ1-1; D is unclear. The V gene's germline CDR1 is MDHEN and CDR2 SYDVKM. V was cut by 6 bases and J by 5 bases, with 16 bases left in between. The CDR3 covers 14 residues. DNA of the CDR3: TGTGCCAGCAGCCTGCAAGTTCTTACTACTGAAGCTTTCTTT. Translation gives CASSLQVLTTEAFF.

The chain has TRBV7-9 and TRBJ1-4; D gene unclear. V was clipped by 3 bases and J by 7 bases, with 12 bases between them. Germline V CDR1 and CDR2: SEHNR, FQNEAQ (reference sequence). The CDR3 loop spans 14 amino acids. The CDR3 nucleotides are TGTGCCAGCAGCTTTTTCAACGTAGGTGAAAAACTGTTTTTT. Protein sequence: CASSFFNVGEKLFF.

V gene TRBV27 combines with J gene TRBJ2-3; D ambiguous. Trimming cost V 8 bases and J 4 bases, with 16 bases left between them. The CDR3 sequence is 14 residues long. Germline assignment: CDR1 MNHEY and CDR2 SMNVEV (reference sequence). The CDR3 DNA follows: TGTGCCAGCTCGTGGTCGGCAGGCGCAGATACGCAGTATTTT. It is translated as CASSWSAGADTQYF.

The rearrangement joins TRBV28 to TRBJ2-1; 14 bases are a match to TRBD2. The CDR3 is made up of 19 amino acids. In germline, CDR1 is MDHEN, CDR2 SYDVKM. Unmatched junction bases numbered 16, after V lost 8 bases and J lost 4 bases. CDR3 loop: CASDVAGLAGVRWYNEQFF. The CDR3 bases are TGTGCCAGCGACGTCGCGGGACTAGCGGGAGTTCGGTGGTACAATGAGCAGTTCTTC. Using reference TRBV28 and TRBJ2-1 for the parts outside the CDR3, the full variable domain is DVKVTQSSRYLVKRTGEKVFLECVQDMDHENMFWYRQDPGLGLRLIYFSYDVKMKEKGDIPEGYSVSREKKERFSLILESASTNQTSMYLCASDVAGLAGVRWYNEQFFGPGTRLTVL.

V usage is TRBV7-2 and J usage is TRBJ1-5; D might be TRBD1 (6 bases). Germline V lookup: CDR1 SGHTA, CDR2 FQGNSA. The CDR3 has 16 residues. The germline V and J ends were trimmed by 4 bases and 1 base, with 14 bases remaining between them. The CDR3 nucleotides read TGTGCCAGCAGCTCAAGGGACACCTTAAGCAATCAGCCCCAGCATTTT. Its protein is CASSSRDTLSNQPQHF.

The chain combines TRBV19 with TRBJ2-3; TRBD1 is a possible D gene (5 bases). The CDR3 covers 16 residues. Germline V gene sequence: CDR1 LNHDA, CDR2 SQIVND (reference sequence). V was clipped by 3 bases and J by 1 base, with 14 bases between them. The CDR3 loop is CASSIIQGLRTDTQYF. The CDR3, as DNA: TGTGCCAGTAGTATCATCCAGGGTCTTCGCACAGATACGCAGTATTTT.

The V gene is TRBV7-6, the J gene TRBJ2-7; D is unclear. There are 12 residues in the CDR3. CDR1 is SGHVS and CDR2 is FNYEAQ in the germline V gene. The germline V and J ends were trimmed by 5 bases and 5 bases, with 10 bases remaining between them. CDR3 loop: CASSLDPNEQYF. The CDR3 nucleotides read TGTGCCAGCAGCCTTGACCCTAACGAGCAGTACTTC.

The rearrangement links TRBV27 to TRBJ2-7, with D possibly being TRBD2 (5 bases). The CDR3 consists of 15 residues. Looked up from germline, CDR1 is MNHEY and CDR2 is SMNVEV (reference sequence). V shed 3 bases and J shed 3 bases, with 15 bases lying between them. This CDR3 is CASSFFIGGDYEQYF. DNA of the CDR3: TGTGCCAGCAGTTTCTTCATTGGAGGAGACTACGAGCAGTACTTC.

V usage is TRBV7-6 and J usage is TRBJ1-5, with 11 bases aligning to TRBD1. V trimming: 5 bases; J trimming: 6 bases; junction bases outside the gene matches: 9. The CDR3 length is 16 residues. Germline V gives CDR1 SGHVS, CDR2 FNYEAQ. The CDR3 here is CASSLGTGGRGQPQHF. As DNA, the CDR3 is TGTGCCAGCAGCCTAGGGACAGGGGGTCGGGGTCAGCCCCAGCATTTT.

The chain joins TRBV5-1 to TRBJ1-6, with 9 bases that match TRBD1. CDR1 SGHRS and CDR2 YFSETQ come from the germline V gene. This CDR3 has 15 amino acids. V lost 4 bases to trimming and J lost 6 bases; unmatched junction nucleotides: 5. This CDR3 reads CASSGGQGINSPLHF. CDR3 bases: TGCGCCAGCAGCGGAGGACAGGGGATTAATTCACCCCTCCACTTT.

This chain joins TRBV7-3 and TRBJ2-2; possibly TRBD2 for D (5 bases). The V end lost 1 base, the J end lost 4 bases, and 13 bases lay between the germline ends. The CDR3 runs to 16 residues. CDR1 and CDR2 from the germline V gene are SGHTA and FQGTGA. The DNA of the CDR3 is TGTGCCAGCAGCTTAAGGGCTAGTCGGGGCACCGGGGAGCTGTTTTTT. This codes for CASSLRASRGTGELFF.

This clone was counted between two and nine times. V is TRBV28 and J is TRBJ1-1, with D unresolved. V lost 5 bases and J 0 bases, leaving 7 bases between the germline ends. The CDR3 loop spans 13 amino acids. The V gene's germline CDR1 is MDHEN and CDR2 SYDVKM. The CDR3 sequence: CASSGRMNTEAFF. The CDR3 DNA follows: TGTGCCAGCAGTGGACGGATGAACACTGAAGCTTTCTTT. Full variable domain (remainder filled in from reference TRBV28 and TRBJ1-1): DVKVTQSSRYLVKRTGEKVFLECVQDMDHENMFWYRQDPGLGLRLIYFSYDVKMKEKGDIPEGYSVSREKKERFSLILESASTNQTSMYLCASSGRMNTEAFFGQGTRLTVV.

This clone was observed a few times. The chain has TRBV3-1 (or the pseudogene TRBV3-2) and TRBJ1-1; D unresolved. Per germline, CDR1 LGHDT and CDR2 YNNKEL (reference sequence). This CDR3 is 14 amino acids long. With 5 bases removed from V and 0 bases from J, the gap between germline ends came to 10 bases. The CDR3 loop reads CASSKTQLNTEAFF. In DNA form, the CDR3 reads TGTGCCAGCAGCAAGACACAGTTGAACACTGAAGCTTTCTTT.

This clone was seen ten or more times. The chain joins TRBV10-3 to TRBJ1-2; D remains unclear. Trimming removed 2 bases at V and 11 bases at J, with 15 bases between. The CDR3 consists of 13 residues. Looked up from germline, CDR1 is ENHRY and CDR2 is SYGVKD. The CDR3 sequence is CAISEDRKGVYTF. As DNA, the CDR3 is TGTGCCATCAGTGAGGACCGAAAGGGAGTATACACCTTC.

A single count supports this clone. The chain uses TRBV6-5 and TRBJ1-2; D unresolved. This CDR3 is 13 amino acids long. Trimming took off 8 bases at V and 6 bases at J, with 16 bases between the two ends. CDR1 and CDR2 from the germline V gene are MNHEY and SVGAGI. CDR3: CASDGGLGNGYTF. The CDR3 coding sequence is TGTGCCAGCGACGGCGGACTAGGCAATGGCTACACCTTC.

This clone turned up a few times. The CDR3 DNA reads as TGTGCCAGCTCACCAGGGACCTACTTTGGTTATGGCTACACCTTC. This translates into CASSPGTYFGYGYTF. The chain carries TRBV18 and TRBJ1-2; tentative D call: TRBD1 (5 bases). Germline V gene sequence: CDR1 KGHSH, CDR2 LQKENI. Trimming pared 2 bases from V and 5 bases from J, leaving 15 bases between. The CDR3 runs 15 residues.

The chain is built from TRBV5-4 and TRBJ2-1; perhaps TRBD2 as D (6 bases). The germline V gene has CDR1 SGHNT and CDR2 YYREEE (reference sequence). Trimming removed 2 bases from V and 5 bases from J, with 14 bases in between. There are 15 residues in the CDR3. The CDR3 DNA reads TGTGCCAGCAGCTTACTTTTAGCGGAAGACAATGAGCAGTTCTTC. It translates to CASSLLLAEDNEQFF.

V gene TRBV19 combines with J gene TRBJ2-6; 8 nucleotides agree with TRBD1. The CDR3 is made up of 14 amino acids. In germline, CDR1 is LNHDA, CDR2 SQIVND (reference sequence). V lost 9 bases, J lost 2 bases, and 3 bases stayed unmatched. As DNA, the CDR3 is TGTGCCAGCCTGGACAGGGCTGGGGCCAACGTCCTGACTTTC. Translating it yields CASLDRAGANVLTF.

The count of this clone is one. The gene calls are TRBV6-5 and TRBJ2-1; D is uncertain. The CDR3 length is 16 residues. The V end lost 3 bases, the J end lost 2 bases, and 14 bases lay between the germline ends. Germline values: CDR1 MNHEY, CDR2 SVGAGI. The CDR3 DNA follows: TGTGCCAGCAGTTATGGTGGGAATAATGCCTACAATGAGCAGTTCTTC. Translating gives CASSYGGNNAYNEQFF.

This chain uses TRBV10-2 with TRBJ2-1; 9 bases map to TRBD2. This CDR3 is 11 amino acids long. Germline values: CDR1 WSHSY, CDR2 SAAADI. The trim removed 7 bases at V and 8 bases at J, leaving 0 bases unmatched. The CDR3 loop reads CASIAGDEQFF. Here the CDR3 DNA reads TGCGCCAGCATAGCGGGAGATGAGCAGTTCTTC.

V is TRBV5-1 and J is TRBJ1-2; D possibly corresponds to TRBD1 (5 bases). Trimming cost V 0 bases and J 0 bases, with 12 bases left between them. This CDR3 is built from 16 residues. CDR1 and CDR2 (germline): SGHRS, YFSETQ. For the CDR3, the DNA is TGCGCCAGCAGCTTGGATAGGGGCAGTCCTAACTATGGCTACACCTTC. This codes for CASSLDRGSPNYGYTF. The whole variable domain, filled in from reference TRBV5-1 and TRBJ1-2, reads KAGVTQTPRYLIKTRGQQVTLSCSPISGHRSVSWYQQTPGQGLQFLFEYFSETQRNKGNFPGRFSGRQFSNSRSEMNVSTLELGDSALYLCASSLDRGSPNYGYTFGSGTRLTVV.

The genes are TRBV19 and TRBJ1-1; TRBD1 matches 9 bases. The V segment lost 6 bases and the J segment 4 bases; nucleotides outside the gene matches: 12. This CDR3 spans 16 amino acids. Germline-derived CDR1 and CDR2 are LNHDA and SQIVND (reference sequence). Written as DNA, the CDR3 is TGTGCCAGTAGACCCTTCTTACAGGGGGCGGGCACTGAAGCTTTCTTT. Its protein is CASRPFLQGAGTEAFF.

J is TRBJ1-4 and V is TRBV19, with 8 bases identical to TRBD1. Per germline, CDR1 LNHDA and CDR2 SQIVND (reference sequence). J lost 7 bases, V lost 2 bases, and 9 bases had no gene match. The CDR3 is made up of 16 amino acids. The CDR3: CASSIQGAQVGEKLFF. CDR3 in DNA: TGTGCCAGTAGTATACAGGGGGCGCAAGTTGGTGAAAAACTGTTTTTT.

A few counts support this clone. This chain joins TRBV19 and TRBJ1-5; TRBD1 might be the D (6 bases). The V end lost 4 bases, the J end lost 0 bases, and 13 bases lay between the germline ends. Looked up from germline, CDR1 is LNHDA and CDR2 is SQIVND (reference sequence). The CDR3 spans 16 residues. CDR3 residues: CASSTQDRISNQPQHF. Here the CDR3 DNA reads TGTGCCAGTAGTACTCAAGACAGGATTAGCAATCAGCCCCAGCATTTT.

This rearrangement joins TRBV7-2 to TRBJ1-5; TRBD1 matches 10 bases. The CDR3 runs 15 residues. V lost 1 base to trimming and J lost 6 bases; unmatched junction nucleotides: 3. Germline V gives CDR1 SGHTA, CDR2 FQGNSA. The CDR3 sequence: CASSLGTGGGQPQHF. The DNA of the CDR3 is TGTGCCAGCAGCTTAGGGACAGGGGGTGGTCAGCCCCAGCATTTT.

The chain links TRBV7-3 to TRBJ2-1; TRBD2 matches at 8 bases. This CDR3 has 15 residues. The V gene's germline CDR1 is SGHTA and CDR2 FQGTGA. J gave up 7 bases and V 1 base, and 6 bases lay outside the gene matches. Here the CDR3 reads CASSLNLAGLNEQFF. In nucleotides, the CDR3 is TGTGCCAGCAGCTTAAATCTAGCGGGCTTGAATGAGCAGTTCTTC.

CDR3 sequence reads: CSVEGQGGGYEQYF. In DNA form, the CDR3 reads TGCAGCGTCGAGGGGCAGGGAGGAGGGTACGAGCAGTACTTC. The chain carries TRBV29-1 and TRBJ2-7; D might be TRBD2 (6 bases). Germline assignment: CDR1 SQVTM and CDR2 ANQGSEA. The CDR3 is 14 amino acids. Between the trimmed V and J ends, which lost 6 bases and 4 bases, there was a span of 19 bases.